What follows is one T cell receptor (beta chain) and its context. Germline loops: CDR1 LGHDT, CDR2 YNNKEL (reference sequence). The CDR3 consists of 12 residues. V shed 3 bases and J shed 4 bases, with 6 bases lying between them. This entry comes from a study of T cell responses to AZD1222 COVID-19 vaccine. Profiled with immunoSEQ multiplex PCR; TCRdb holds only in-frame clones, not every one. Of fewer than 180,000 clones in the sample, roughly 94% were seen once. This chain connects TRBV3-1 (or the pseudogene TRBV3-2) to TRBJ1-2, with D unclear. This specimen was peripheral blood, taken on day 0 of AZD1222 vaccination. The sequence derives from an adult in good health. This CDR3 is CASSQGGYGYTF. For the CDR3, the DNA is TGTGCCAGCAGCCAGGGCGGCTATGGCTACACCTTC.